This T cell receptor (beta chain) is drawn from a study of metastatic and nonmetastatic thyroid tumors. The study, taken as a whole, reports: Benign nodules were reported to have significantly lower TCR beta diversity than malignant thyroid tumors, in blood and tumor.

This clone has just a few counts. The target antigen is unknown. In the original workflow: In papillary thyroid cancer, a distant-metastasis classifier was built using CDR3 differences across clinicopathological groups. TCRdb redid the clone calls on the PCR reads using MiXCR. The V and J calls were not made by the authors but by TCRdb's processing. The table shows 32,000 or so clones, with roughly 19% occurring only once. Germline CDR1 and CDR2: MDHEN and SYDVKM. CDR3 length: 15 residues. The J segment lost 0 bases and the V segment lost 6 bases, leaving 5 bases of the junction unmatched. Thyroid surgery had not been preceded by any treatment in any patient.

Sequencing used blood. The sequence derives from a male donor with papillary thyroid cancer or a benign thyroid nodule (not recorded which). Some clones in this sample may be carry-over from other donors' samples. The rearrangement joins TRBV28 to TRBJ2-1, with 7 bases lining up with TRBD2. As DNA, the CDR3 is TGTGCCAGCAGCAGTCCTAGCGGCTCCTACAATGAGCAGTTCTTC. It is translated as CASSSPSGSYNEQFF.